This T cell receptor (beta chain) was captured by sequencing in a study of T-cell memory formation after mild COVID-19. Turning to the study itself: There were largely donor-specific TCR clusters.

This clonotype was seen only a few times. Its specificity is not known. UMIs and sample barcodes were carried by the TCR alpha and TCR beta cDNA libraries that 5'RACE produced using constant-segment primers. In TCRdb, the 5' RACE reads were re-called with MiXCR into one record per CDR3 protein. The table lists roughly 450,000 distinct CDR3 sequences, 15% to 20% of them singletons, with more than 9% in the top ten. Findings and limits, study-wide: A subset of responding clones appeared in pre-infection memory, suggesting cross-reactive memory joined.

V was pared by 0 bases and J by 7 bases, with 6 bases of the junction left unmatched. CDR3 length: 15 residues. Germline CDR1 SGDLS, CDR2 YYNGEE. The receptor was derived from an adult woman who had mild COVID-19 (a few samples of this study predate the infection). Cell type and time point are not known. The rearrangement uses TRBV9 and TRBJ2-3; 9 nucleotides line up with TRBD1. Sequencing was performed on PBMCs or a T cell subset sorted from them (not recorded which). The CDR3 DNA reads as TGTGCCAGCAGCGTAGGAGACAGGGGGTGGCATACGCAGTATTTT. It specifies CASSVGDRGWHTQYF.